These 27 T cell receptor beta chains originate from one sample sequenced in a study of technical replicates of blood from several donors. Sequenced by immunoSEQ multiplex PCR; TCRdb stores in-frame clones only, minus some. The data hold approximately 99,000 clones, with roughly 95% observed a single time. Sample: T cells isolated from PBMCs. Every receptor here comes from a human donor in good health.

About this clone itself: This specimen includes other DNA sequences encoding the same CDR3. J is TRBJ1-1 and V is TRBV7-9; D unresolved. The CDR3 consists of 11 residues. Between the trimmed V and J ends, which lost 2 bases and 6 bases, there was a span of 4 bases. Germline V CDR1 and CDR2: SEHNR, FQNEAQ (reference sequence). In DNA form, the CDR3 reads TGTGCCAGCAGCTTAAGCGCTGAAGCTTTCTTT. It translates to CASSLSAEAFF.

This chain joins TRBV10-3 and TRBJ2-1, with D possibly matching TRBD1 (5 bases). Germline CDR1 is ENHRY and CDR2 is SYGVKD. The CDR3 sequence is 13 residues long. V lost 6 bases and J 6 bases, leaving 12 bases between the germline ends. The CDR3 region has the DNA TGTGCCATCAGCCACACTGACAGCAATGAGCAGTTCTTC. Protein product: CAISHTDSNEQFF.

The V gene is TRBV2, the J gene TRBJ1-1, with a weak D call TRBD1 (5 bases). Germline CDR1 and CDR2: SNHLY and FYNNEI. V was shortened by 4 bases and J by 1 base, with 10 bases between the two germline ends. The length of the CDR3 is 14 residues. Written as DNA, the CDR3 is TGTGCCAGCAGTGCCCAGGGAGGGAACACTGAAGCTTTCTTT. Translating it yields CASSAQGGNTEAFF. Full variable domain (remainder filled in from reference TRBV2 and TRBJ1-1): EPEVTQTPSHQVTQMGQEVILRCVPISNHLYFYWYRQILGQKVEFLVSFYNNEISEKSEIFDDQFSVERPDGSNFTLKIRSTKLEDSAMYFCASSAQGGNTEAFFGQGTRLTVV.

CDR3: CASIRGQGDYGYTF. The DNA of the CDR3 is TGTGCCAGTATTCGAGGACAGGGGGACTATGGCTACACCTTC. The V and J genes are TRBV19 and TRBJ1-2, with TRBD1 matching over 10 bases. The CDR3 covers 14 residues. Per the germline V gene, CDR1 is LNHDA and CDR2 is SQIVND (reference sequence). V shed 7 bases and J 3 bases; nucleotides not matched to a gene: 5. The variable domain in full, completed from reference TRBV19 and TRBJ1-2, reads DGGITQSPKYLFRKEGQNVTLSCEQNLNHDAMYWYRQDPGQGLRLIYYSQIVNDFQKGDIAEGYSVSREKKESFPLTVTSAQKNPTAFYLCASIRGQGDYGYTFGSGTRLTVV.

The chain uses TRBV19 and TRBJ1-5; a weak D match, TRBD1 (6 bases). Trimming took off 7 bases at V and 0 bases at J, with 10 bases between the two ends. CDR3 length equals 14 residues. Germline V gene data show CDR1 as LNHDA and CDR2 as SQIVND (reference sequence). The CDR3 is CASNRDYSNQPQHF. In nucleotides, the CDR3 is TGTGCCAGTAACAGGGACTATAGCAATCAGCCCCAGCATTTT.

This clone was seen just once. The chain employs TRBV9 and TRBJ1-2, with D unclear. V was clipped by 3 bases and J by 8 bases, with 8 bases between them. This CDR3 contains 11 residues. CDR1 and CDR2 (germline): SGDLS, YYNGEE. The CDR3 sequence is CASSAPSGYTF. The CDR3 DNA follows: TGTGCCAGCAGCGCCCCCTCCGGCTACACCTTC. The full variable domain, with the rest looked up from reference TRBV9 and TRBJ1-2, is DSGVTQTPKHLITATGQRVTLRCSPRSGDLSVYWYQQSLDQGLQFLIQYYNGEERAKGNILERFSAQQFPDLHSELNLSSLELGDSALYFCASSAPSGYTFGSGTRLTVV.

The chain couples TRBV28 to TRBJ2-3; D uncertain. Germline CDR1 MDHEN, CDR2 SYDVKM. CDR3 size: 15 residues. Trimming stripped 1 base from V and 0 bases from J, with 8 bases between. The CDR3 bases are TGTGCCAGCAGTTTATTTGCGGCTAGCACAGATACGCAGTATTTT. It is translated as CASSLFAASTDTQYF.

V usage is TRBV6-1 and J usage is TRBJ1-5, with D possibly being TRBD1 (6 bases). The CDR3 is 15 amino acids. V was clipped by 4 bases and J by 5 bases, with 15 bases between them. Germline CDR1 MNHNS, CDR2 SASEGT. The CDR3: CASSGTAWSDQPQHF. CDR3 bases: TGTGCCAGCAGTGGGACAGCCTGGAGCGATCAGCCCCAGCATTTT.

The chain employs TRBV5-1 and TRBJ2-1; possibly TRBD1 for D (6 bases). Germline V lookup: CDR1 SGHRS, CDR2 YFSETQ. CDR3 length: 16 amino acids. V shed 4 bases and J shed 0 bases, with 14 bases lying between them. CDR3 residues: CASSPQGRGSYNEQFF. The CDR3 DNA reads TGCGCCAGCAGCCCACAGGGAAGAGGCTCCTACAATGAGCAGTTCTTC.

V and J are TRBV6-5 and TRBJ2-3; D remains ambiguous. The V gene's germline CDR1 is MNHEY and CDR2 SVGAGI. Trimming cost V 4 bases and J 0 bases, with 14 bases left between them. The CDR3 consists of 16 residues. CDR3 amino acids: CASSSHRRFSTDTQYF. The CDR3 coding sequence is TGTGCCAGCAGTTCCCATCGGCGGTTTAGCACAGATACGCAGTATTTT.

V usage is TRBV2 and J usage is TRBJ2-1, with unresolved D. Germline V gene data show CDR1 as SNHLY and CDR2 as FYNNEI. The CDR3 length is 12 residues. V was clipped by 2 bases and J by 10 bases, with 9 bases between them. CDR3 loop: CASSETAPEQFF. In DNA, the CDR3 is TGTGCCAGCAGTGAAACAGCACCAGAGCAGTTCTTC.

The rearrangement uses TRBV6-6 and TRBJ1-2; 12 bases match TRBD1. V was clipped by 5 bases and J by 5 bases; unmatched bases: 6. Looked up from germline, CDR1 is MNHNY and CDR2 is SVGAGI (reference sequence). The CDR3 contains 15 residues. As DNA, the CDR3 is TGTGCCAGCAGTGATCCGGGACAGGGGGCTTATGGCTACACCTTC. It encodes CASSDPGQGAYGYTF.

This chain joins TRBV7-2 and TRBJ2-6, with 7 bases lining up with TRBD1. Germline V gene sequence: CDR1 SGHTA, CDR2 FQGNSA. V was clipped by 8 bases and J by 2 bases; unmatched bases: 9. This CDR3 contains 16 residues. The CDR3: CASYLDGTAGANVLTF. CDR3 nucleotide sequence: TGTGCCAGCTACTTAGATGGGACAGCTGGGGCCAACGTCCTGACTTTC.

The chain uses TRBV5-1 and TRBJ2-1, with 11 bases aligning to TRBD2. V gave up 4 bases and J gave up 8 bases; unmatched junction bases: 8. There are 15 residues in the CDR3. CDR1 is SGHRS and CDR2 is YFSETQ in the germline V gene. CDR3 coding DNA: TGCGCCAGCAGCCCGGAGGGTAGCGGGGGGGATGAGCAGTTCTTC. Protein sequence: CASSPEGSGGDEQFF.

This clone was seen just once. The chain links TRBV30 to TRBJ1-2, with a possible D match to TRBD1 (6 bases). The CDR3 runs to 13 residues. Germline V gene data show CDR1 as GTSNPN and CDR2 as SVGIG (reference sequence). The V end lost 4 bases, the J end lost 7 bases, and 16 bases lay between the germline ends. In nucleotides, the CDR3 is TGTGCCTGGATGGGGGCGCGGGTAGGTGGCTACACCTTC. Its protein is CAWMGARVGGYTF.

J is TRBJ1-1 and V is TRBV7-3; 7 bases agree with TRBD1. V was pared by 5 bases and J by 4 bases, with 13 bases of the junction left unmatched. The CDR3 totals 16 residues. Germline values: CDR1 SGHTA, CDR2 FQGTGA. As DNA, the CDR3 is TGTGCCAGCAGCCCGAACCGAAGGGGGCAGGGCACTGAAGCTTTCTTT. Its translation: CASSPNRRGQGTEAFF.

The V and J genes are TRBV5-1 and TRBJ2-2, with 7 bases aligning to TRBD1. From germline, CDR1 is SGHRS and CDR2 YFSETQ. The ends lost 6 bases at V and 1 base at J; junction bases unmatched: 3. The CDR3 length is 14 residues. This chain's CDR3 is CASTTGENTGELFF. As DNA, the CDR3 is TGCGCCAGCACTACAGGGGAGAACACCGGGGAGCTGTTTTTT.

The chain recombines TRBV5-4 with TRBJ1-2; 7 bases are a match to TRBD1. Per the germline V gene, CDR1 is SGHNT and CDR2 is YYREEE (reference sequence). Germline trimming cut 2 bases from V and 0 bases from J; bases unmatched to any gene: 4. The CDR3 is 15 residues long. The CDR3 coding sequence is TGTGCCAGCAGCTTTTCCGACAGGGCTAACTATGGCTACACCTTC. Residues: CASSFSDRANYGYTF.

The chain has TRBV11-1 and TRBJ2-3; TRBD2 agrees at 8 bases. The CDR3 has 15 residues. After removal of 4 bases from V and 2 bases from J, the junction contained 5 bases not matched to a gene. Germline lookup yields CDR1 SGHAT and CDR2 FQDESV (reference sequence). In DNA, the CDR3 is TGTGCCAGCAGCTCGAGCGGGAGAAACACAGATACGCAGTATTTT. Translating it yields CASSSSGRNTDTQYF. The variable domain in full, with the rest retrieved from reference TRBV11-1 and TRBJ2-3, is EAEVAQSPRYKITEKSQAVAFWCDPISGHATLYWYRQILGQGPELLVQFQDESVVDDSQLPKDRFSAERLKGVDSTLKIQPAELGDSAMYLCASSSSGRNTDTQYFGPGTRLTVL.

This clone was seen only once. The rearrangement uses TRBV5-1 and TRBJ2-1; D is uncertain. V lost 0 bases to trimming and J lost 2 bases, with 9 bases between them. The CDR3 totals 15 residues. The V gene's germline CDR1 is SGHRS and CDR2 YFSETQ. The CDR3 region is CASSLELNTYNEQFF. Written as DNA, the CDR3 is TGCGCCAGCAGCTTGGAACTAAACACCTACAATGAGCAGTTCTTC.

This rearrangement joins TRBV10-3 to TRBJ2-1, with 15 bases identical to TRBD2. Unmatched junction bases numbered 15, after V lost 8 bases and J lost 4 bases. The V gene's germline CDR1 is ENHRY and CDR2 SYGVKD. The CDR3 consists of 19 residues. CDR3 nucleotide sequence: TGTGCCATCCCAACCACCGGGACTAGCGGGAGGAGTAATTACAATGAGCAGTTCTTC. Translating it yields CAIPTTGTSGRSNYNEQFF.

The rearrangement uses TRBV10-1 and TRBJ1-1; 8 bases match TRBD1. V lost 2 bases and J lost 4; bases outside the gene matches: 12. Germline V gene sequence: CDR1 WNHNN, CDR2 SYGVQD (reference sequence). The length of the CDR3 is 17 residues. The CDR3 sequence is CASSEGRGRMIATEAFF. CDR3 in DNA: TGCGCCAGCAGTGAGGGCAGGGGGCGGATGATCGCCACTGAAGCTTTCTTT.

The rearrangement links TRBV29-1 to TRBJ2-1; no clear D. The CDR3 runs to 12 residues. CDR1 and CDR2 (germline): SQVTM, ANQGSEA. The germline V and J ends were trimmed by 5 bases and 3 bases, with 8 bases remaining between them. CDR3 sequence: CSVSSGYNEQFF. The CDR3 DNA sequence: TGCAGCGTTTCCTCCGGCTACAATGAGCAGTTCTTC.

The CDR3 DNA is TGCGCCAGCAGTGATGACAGGGGGATGGGCACTGAAGCTTTCTTT. Amino acids: CASSDDRGMGTEAFF. The chain couples TRBV10-1 to TRBJ1-1, with 9 positions matching TRBD1. Germline V gene lookup returns CDR1 WNHNN and CDR2 SYGVQD (reference sequence). The CDR3 has 15 residues. V was clipped by 3 bases and J by 4 bases; unmatched bases: 6.

This chain connects TRBV10-3 to TRBJ1-5; the match to TRBD1 covers 8 bases. After removal of 11 bases from V and 4 bases from J, the junction contained 10 bases not matched to a gene. Germline V gives CDR1 ENHRY, CDR2 SYGVKD. CDR3 length equals 14 residues. This CDR3 reads CAAGWGQVNQPQHF. In DNA, the CDR3 is TGTGCCGCCGGTTGGGGACAGGTAAATCAGCCCCAGCATTTT.

The rearrangement links TRBV18 to TRBJ2-3; 14 nucleotides agree with TRBD2. CDR3 length: 17 residues. Unmatched junction bases numbered 6, after V lost 5 bases and J lost 2 bases. CDR1 and CDR2 (germline): KGHSH, LQKENI. The DNA of the CDR3 is TGTGCCAGCTCAGCTCAGACTAGCGGGAGGGCCACAGATACGCAGTATTTT. This translates into CASSAQTSGRATDTQYF.

The genes are TRBV11-2 and TRBJ1-1; D remains unclear. The germline V gene encodes CDR1 SGHAT and CDR2 FQNNGV. The CDR3 runs to 13 residues. The V end lost 1 base, the J end lost 10 bases, and 13 bases lay between the germline ends. Written as DNA, the CDR3 is TGTGCCAGCAGCTTAGGAGGAGAGGGTAGAGCTTTCTTT. Protein: CASSLGGEGRAFF.